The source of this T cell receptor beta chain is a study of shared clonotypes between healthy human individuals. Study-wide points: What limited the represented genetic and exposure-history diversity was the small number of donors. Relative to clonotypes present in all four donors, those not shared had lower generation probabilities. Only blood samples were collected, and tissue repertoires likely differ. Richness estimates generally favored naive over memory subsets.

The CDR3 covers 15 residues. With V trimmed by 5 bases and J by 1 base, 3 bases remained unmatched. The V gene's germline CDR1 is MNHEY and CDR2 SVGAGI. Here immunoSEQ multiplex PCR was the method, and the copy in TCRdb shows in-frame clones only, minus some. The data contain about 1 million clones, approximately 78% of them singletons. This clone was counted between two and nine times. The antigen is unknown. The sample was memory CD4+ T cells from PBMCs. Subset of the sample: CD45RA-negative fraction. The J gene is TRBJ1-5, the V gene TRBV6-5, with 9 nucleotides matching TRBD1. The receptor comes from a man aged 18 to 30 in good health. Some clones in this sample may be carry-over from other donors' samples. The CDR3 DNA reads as TGTGCCAGCAGTCTGGGACAGGGAAGCAATCAGCCCCAGCATTTT. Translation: CASSLGQGSNQPQHF.